Listed here are 15 T cell receptor beta chains from one sample, sequenced in a study of blood T cell repertoires in COVID-19. The protocol was immunoSEQ multiplex PCR, while the TCRdb copy is restricted to in-frame clones and leaves out a portion. This table holds about 320,000 clones, approximately 86% found once. Sequenced material: PBMCs or T cells enriched from blood (not recorded which). These receptors were taken from a woman aged 18-35 years who had recovered from COVID-19.

V is TRBV7-9 and J is TRBJ2-7; the D is unclear. CDR3 length equals 12 residues. V lost 8 bases, J lost 1 base, and 9 bases lay in between. CDR1 SEHNR and CDR2 FQNEAQ come from the germline V gene (reference sequence). CDR3 bases: TGTGCCAGCTCACGAGGATCCTACGAGCAGTACTTC. Residues: CASSRGSYEQYF.

The J gene is TRBJ2-6, the V gene TRBV19; 10 bases are shared with TRBD1. The V gene end was trimmed by 5 bases and the J gene end by 2 bases; junction bases not matched to a gene: 9. The CDR3 extends over 18 amino acids. Germline CDR1 and CDR2: LNHDA and SQIVND (reference sequence). CDR3 sequence: CASSSPRTGGPGANVLTF. The DNA of the CDR3 is TGTGCCAGTAGTTCCCCGCGGACAGGGGGTCCTGGGGCCAACGTCCTGACTTTC.

The rearrangement uses TRBV5-5 and TRBJ1-1; tentative D call: TRBD1 (5 bases). Germline-derived CDR1 and CDR2 are SGHKS and YYEKEE (reference sequence). The CDR3 runs 14 residues. Trimming cost V 2 bases and J 0 bases, with 8 bases left between them. The CDR3 DNA sequence: TGTGCCAGCAGCTTTGACAGCATGAACACTGAAGCTTTCTTT. Its protein is CASSFDSMNTEAFF.

The V and J genes are TRBV7-6 and TRBJ2-1, with 10 bases lining up with TRBD1. V was pared by 3 bases and J by 1 base, with 6 bases of the junction left unmatched. The CDR3 has 17 amino acids. Germline V gene lookup returns CDR1 SGHVS and CDR2 FNYEAQ. DNA for the CDR3: TGTGCCAGCAGCTTTGACGACAGGGGGCTTTCCTACAATGAGCAGTTCTTC. Amino acid sequence: CASSFDDRGLSYNEQFF.

The CDR3 DNA reads TGTGCCAGTAGTATCCTTAATGAAAAACTGTTTTTT. Amino acids: CASSILNEKLFF. The V and J genes are TRBV19 and TRBJ1-4; D remains unclear. Germline CDR1 is LNHDA and CDR2 is SQIVND (reference sequence). V shed 3 bases and J shed 4 bases, with 3 bases lying between them. There are 12 residues in the CDR3.

J is TRBJ1-2 and V is TRBV5-4; D is unresolved. The CDR3 runs to 12 residues. V was trimmed by 0 bases and J by 5 bases, leaving 5 bases between them. Germline V CDR1 and CDR2: SGHNT, YYREEE (reference sequence). CDR3 amino acids: CASSLEAYGYTF. The CDR3 DNA reads as TGTGCCAGCAGCTTGGAAGCTTATGGCTACACCTTC.

The chain links TRBV2 to TRBJ2-2; 8 bases map to TRBD2. The CDR3 covers 13 residues. CDR1 is SNHLY, CDR2 FYNNEI, per germline. V lost 6 bases to trimming and J lost 7 bases; unmatched junction nucleotides: 4. The DNA of the CDR3 is TGTGCCAGCAGGGGGACTAGGGACGGGGAGCTGTTTTTT. Translation: CASRGTRDGELFF. The variable domain in full, with the rest retrieved from reference TRBV2 and TRBJ2-2, is EPEVTQTPSHQVTQMGQEVILRCVPISNHLYFYWYRQILGQKVEFLVSFYNNEISEKSEIFDDQFSVERPDGSNFTLKIRSTKLEDSAMYFCASRGTRDGELFFGEGSRLTVL.

The rearrangement uses TRBV6-2 or TRBV6-3 and TRBJ2-7; D possibly corresponds to TRBD2 (5 bases). V lost 6 bases to trimming and J lost 3 bases, with 12 bases between them. The CDR3 totals 13 residues. CDR1 MNHEY and CDR2 SVGEGT come from the germline V gene. CDR3 protein: CASSRRAGYEQYF. The DNA of the CDR3 is TGTGCCAGCAGCCGTCGGGCGGGCTACGAGCAGTACTTC.

This chain uses TRBV6-4 with TRBJ2-2; weak D call: TRBD2 (6 bases). V shed 6 bases and J shed 0 bases, with 8 bases lying between them. This CDR3 spans 14 amino acids. CDR1 is MRHNA, CDR2 SNTAGT, per germline. The CDR3 nucleotides read TGTGCCAGCAGCGGGACTCCGAACACCGGGGAGCTGTTTTTT. Translating it yields CASSGTPNTGELFF.

This chain links TRBV5-1 with TRBJ2-4; TRBD1 is a possible D gene (6 bases). The CDR3 totals 15 residues. Germline lookup yields CDR1 SGHRS and CDR2 YFSETQ. Trimming removed 0 bases at V and 6 bases at J, with 13 bases between. Here the CDR3 DNA reads TGCGCCAGCAGCTTGGGGACTGGACAGTTAAACATTCAGTACTTC. It translates to CASSLGTGQLNIQYF.

The rearrangement joins TRBV5-8 to TRBJ2-3, with 8 nucleotides matching TRBD2. The V gene end was trimmed by 0 bases and the J gene end by 0 bases; junction bases not matched to a gene: 3. CDR1 is SGHTS and CDR2 is YDEGEE in the germline V gene. The CDR3 extends over 16 amino acids. The CDR3, as DNA: TGTGCCAGCAGCTTGGGGGCTAGCGGGAGCACAGATACGCAGTATTTT. Translated, it gives CASSLGASGSTDTQYF. The variable domain in full, with the rest retrieved from reference TRBV5-8 and TRBJ2-3, is EAGVTQSPTHLIKTRGQQATLRCSPISGHTSVYWYQQALGLGLQFLLWYDEGEERNRGNFPPRFSGRQFPNYSSELNVNALELEDSALYLCASSLGASGSTDTQYFGPGTRLTVL.

V usage is TRBV5-1 and J usage is TRBJ2-3, with TRBD1 matching over 7 bases. Germline V gene lookup returns CDR1 SGHRS and CDR2 YFSETQ. CDR3 length: 17 amino acids. V lost 0 bases to trimming and J lost 4 bases; unmatched junction nucleotides: 11. The CDR3 nucleotides are TGCGCCAGCAGCTTGGGGGGCCAGGGGGTTCGGGCAGATACGCAGTATTTT. It codes for CASSLGGQGVRADTQYF. Based on the CDR3 plus reference TRBV5-1 and TRBJ2-3, the full variable domain is KAGVTQTPRYLIKTRGQQVTLSCSPISGHRSVSWYQQTPGQGLQFLFEYFSETQRNKGNFPGRFSGRQFSNSRSEMNVSTLELGDSALYLCASSLGGQGVRADTQYFGPGTRLTVL.

The V and J genes are TRBV10-3 and TRBJ2-7; TRBD1 aligns across 7 bases. CDR1 and CDR2 from the germline V gene are ENHRY and SYGVKD. J was trimmed by 5 bases and V by 6 bases; bases with no gene match: 10. CDR3 length: 14 amino acids. The CDR3 here is CAIRKDRFQHEQYF. In DNA form, the CDR3 reads TGTGCCATCAGGAAGGACAGGTTTCAACACGAGCAGTACTTC.

The chain carries TRBV4-3 and TRBJ1-2; TRBD1 might be the D (5 bases). The V end was cut by 1 base, the J end by 2 bases, with 11 bases between. Germline loops: CDR1 LGHNA, CDR2 YSLEER. This CDR3 contains 15 residues. This CDR3 is CASSQAEQANYGYTF. Here the CDR3 DNA reads TGCGCCAGCAGCCAAGCCGAACAGGCCAACTATGGCTACACCTTC.

This chain connects TRBV5-5 to TRBJ1-1; tentative D call: TRBD1 (5 bases). This CDR3 is built from 16 residues. V gave up 6 bases and J gave up 6 bases, with 24 bases separating them. In germline, CDR1 is SGHKS, CDR2 YYEKEE (reference sequence). In DNA form, the CDR3 reads TGTGCCAGCAAACCTCTTAGTGGCGGGGACGGCGCTGAAGCTTTCTTT. This translates into CASKPLSGGDGAEAFF.